The T cell receptor beta chain described here comes from a study of OX40 agonist ivuxolimab in advanced cancers. Overall study: Patients were treated with intravenous ivuxolimab, dosed at 0.01 to 10 mg/kg and infused every 2 weeks. Under the entry rules, prior anti-PD-1, anti-PD-L1 or anti-CTLA-4 therapy was allowed, and more than 35% had some. Study-level points and caveats: Low levels of normalized T-cell clonal expansion also appeared in some nonresponders.

Measured with immunoSEQ multiplex PCR; TCRdb has only the in-frame clones, and not every one. The data hold about 52,000 clones, with about 86% observed a single time. To note about this clone: Its specificity is unknown.

The CDR3 has 11 amino acids. Germline CDR1 is SQVTM and CDR2 is ANQGSEA. Trimming shortened V by 2 bases and J by 8 bases, and 9 bases separated the two germline ends. Autoimmune disease history or systemic immunosuppression disqualified patients. This chain joins TRBV29-1 and TRBJ1-2, with D hard to call. The source is an adult with an advanced solid tumor such as melanoma, head and neck, liver or kidney cancer. The specimen was CD4+ or CD8+ T cells sorted from blood, collected in a trial of the OX40 agonist ivuxolimab. For the CDR3, the DNA is TGCAGCGTTGAAATGGGAGCGGGCTACACCTTC. Residues: CSVEMGAGYTF.